The TCR beta chain under discussion was sequenced for a study of cytomegalovirus exposure and HLA in healthy donors. On the study more broadly: Falling in the Caucasian-associated ancestry cluster were 65% to 90% of approximately 410 genotyped donors.

PCR was performed using 60 Vbeta and 13 Jbeta primers. Generated by immunoSEQ multiplex PCR, the TCRdb table keeps only in-frame clones and is missing some. Altogether roughly 120,000 clones are present, 65% to 90% being singletons, with the ten largest covering 2.5% to 3.5%. In nominal health when sampled, donors likely had unrecorded immune exposures nonetheless. CDR3 length: 15 amino acids. V was pared by 5 bases and J by 3 bases, with 9 bases of the junction left unmatched. The germline gives CDR1 SGHRS, CDR2 YFSETQ. The sequenced material came from PBMCs. The TCR comes from a woman in her late teens or twenties in good health and CMV-seropositive. This rearrangement joins TRBV5-1 to TRBJ2-5; 8 bases are a match to TRBD2. In DNA form, the CDR3 reads TGCGCCAGCAGACAACCGGGACTAGGCAAAGAGACCCAGTACTTC. Its translation: CASRQPGLGKETQYF. The variable domain in full, with the rest retrieved from reference TRBV5-1 and TRBJ2-5, is KAGVTQTPRYLIKTRGQQVTLSCSPISGHRSVSWYQQTPGQGLQFLFEYFSETQRNKGNFPGRFSGRQFSNSRSEMNVSTLELGDSALYLCASRQPGLGKETQYFGPGTRLLVL.